A selection of T cell receptor beta chains follows, all from one sample in a study of CXCR3-negative and CXCR3-positive naive CD8 T cells. With the 5' RACE reads reprocessed, TCRdb shows one record per CDR3 protein and no DNA. This specimen shows about 92,000 distinct CDR3 sequences; the ten leading clones hold approximately 0.82%. Sequenced input: naive CXCR3+ CD8+ T cells from blood. All receptors derive from a human donor in good health. Some clones in this sample may be carry-over from other donors' samples. The CDR3 runs from the conserved cysteine through the conserved F or W.

>TRBJ2-1|TRBV29-1
CSVGGGYEQFF
>TRBJ2-7|TRBV28
CASGYSYEQYF
>TRBJ2-3|TRBV7-9
CASSLGSRPDTQYF
>TRBJ2-3|TRBV7-8
CASSFQGRTDTQYF
>TRBJ2-7|TRBV29-1
CSVPRDNSYEQYF
>TRBJ2-7|TRBV5-1
CASSETGSYEQYF
>TRBJ2-1|TRBV14
CASSRSTDLIGFGQFF
>TRBJ2-7|TRBV20-1
CSASGQGDEQYF
>TRBJ2-1|TRBV11-3
CASSERRARTYNEQFF
>TRBJ1-1|TRBV28
CASSFGRRLNTEAFF
>TRBJ1-1|TRBV27
CASSLRGRADTEAFF
>TRBJ1-1|TRBV5-4
CASSIINTEALF
>TRBJ2-5|TRBV14
CASIEAAQETQYF
>TRBJ2-3|TRBV29-1
CSVEGARGLAVRGTQYF
>TRBJ2-7|TRBV6-4
CASSDLELYPRYEQYF
>TRBJ1-1|TRBV19
CASSVSEGREAFF
>TRBJ2-1|TRBV5-6
CASSFVGVMGEQFF
>TRBJ2-4|TRBV6-2/TRBV6-3
CASSYSLDGIQYF
>TRBJ2-6|TRBV7-8
CASSLVSGANVLTF
>TRBJ2-7|TRBV7-3
CASSLDEGAAYEQYF
>TRBJ2-5|TRBV5-6
CASSSEKAGVRETQYF
>TRBJ1-6|TRBV28
CASSLVRGVEPLHF
>TRBJ2-5|TRBV28
CASSLTGRGQETQYF
>TRBJ2-7|TRBV15
CATSRDLREADTYEQYF
>TRBJ1-1|TRBV11-3
CASSPERTEAFF
>TRBJ2-1|TRBV7-3
CASSLLGSYNEQFF
>TRBJ2-7|TRBV29-1
CSVEVPGRDPEQYF
>TRBJ2-3|TRBV7-9
CASSLTTSPDTQYF
>TRBJ1-2|TRBV20-1
CSADPDSLFENGYTF
>TRBJ2-1|TRBV29-1
CSVGGVGIHEINEQFF
>TRBJ2-6|TRBV27
CASSVPGRSKFTGANVLTF
>TRBJ2-7|TRBV23-1
CASSQLDRTEQYF
>TRBJ1-5|TRBV25-1
CASGVTGDQPQHF
>TRBJ1-1|TRBV28
CASSHVTENTEAFF
>TRBJ2-1|TRBV21-1
CASSKCGELEYNEQFF
>TRBJ1-6|TRBV28
CASSLSAGEDSPLHF
>TRBJ1-2|TRBV29-1
CSVEDFGVNYGYTF
>TRBJ2-2|TRBV5-1
CASSFAPLETNTGELFF
>TRBJ2-7|TRBV28
CASSFPEEPGDYEQYF
>TRBJ1-2|TRBV14
CASSPRLGQLRDYGYTF
>TRBJ2-7|TRBV7-6
CASSSGRANEQYF
>TRBJ2-1|TRBV7-2
CASSFAGDEQFF
>TRBJ2-1|TRBV28
CASSGGDGGAYNEQFF
>TRBJ1-1|TRBV5-1
CASHGTGDTEAFF
>TRBJ2-1|TRBV7-9
CASRVSGSASYNEQFF
>TRBJ2-7|TRBV7-9
CASPTRGLTYEQYF
>TRBJ2-2|TRBV3-1
CASSQRDRGRVGELFF
>TRBJ2-1|TRBV5-6
CASSTLAGIYEQFF
>TRBJ2-7|TRBV6-2/TRBV6-3
CASSDPYEQYF
>TRBJ2-3|TRBV15
CATSRGRDRNPDTQYF
>TRBJ2-7|TRBV4-1
CASSQVSGYSYEQYF
>TRBJ1-2|TRBV15
CATSNGGNYGYTF
>TRBJ2-7|TRBV27
CASSPMTSGAYEQYF